This T cell receptor (beta chain) appears in the sequencing data of a study of blood T cell repertoires in COVID-19 (dated by TCRdb to the early 2020s). Study-level background: Samples from collaborators originated in the United States, Italy and Spain and spanned both the acute and convalescent phases of COVID-19. Nearly every sample came with metadata listing a de-identified subject ID, COVID-19 status, age in years and sex. The prospective study material was composed of cDNA or gDNA derived from T cells, B-cell-depleted T cells, or PBMCs. Subjects who had been exposed to COVID-19, were actively infected with it, or had recovered from it provided the deeply sampled blood TCRbeta repertoires that made up the dataset. A freely available public database, intended as a resource for researchers studying the immune response to SARS-CoV-2, is where the repertoires were released. Where HLA class I and class II types were available, the types were taken from metadata supplied by the sample provider, not from assay-based typing. Samples were obtained from the ongoing ImmuneRACE study (first 160 participants) and from over 1,000 subjects provided by 6 global collaborators. Overall results and qualifications from the work: The amount of clinical and demographic metadata varied by source and participant and was provided uncurated.

As concerns this clone: Its binding antigen is unknown. One base away there is no much larger clone; base qualities are not given.

The CDR3 measures 16 amino acids from cysteine to phenylalanine. This entry keeps only the CDR3 DNA: 48 bases, framed from base 1. Taken from the germline V gene (reference sequence), the CDR1 and CDR2 loops are MNHEY and SMNVEV. V and J are truncated by 0 bases and 5 bases respectively, leaving an intervening sequence of 16 bases. TCRbeta CDR3 regions were amplified from genomic DNA using the immunoSEQ Assay, a bias-controlled multiplex PCR. Turning to the authors' computational methods: The number of nucleated cells in each sample was estimated by amplification of reference gene primers within the assay. To quantify the absolute abundance of each unique TCRbeta CDR3 rearrangement, sequence reads were collapsed and filtered. For each sample, productive Simpson clonality was calculated as the square root of Simpson's diversity index over productive rearrangements. As stored in TCRdb, this immuneACCESS dataset retains in-frame rearrangements with V and J assigned. A fraction of the clones does not appear; measured against another copy, unresolved V genes explain less than half of the discrepancy, and the remainder lacks a known reason. From that table come the V and J calls and clone size; the DNA was used to work out D and trimming. Counted in this sample were 150,000 to 200,000 clones; approximately 80% of them appeared once. Of the sample, 10% to 15% falls within the top ten clones.

Participants in the prospective study were aged roughly 18 to 100 years, lived in under 30 United States geographic areas, and enrolled through a virtual design. Cohort assignment in the prospective study relied on participant-reported clinical history from a screening survey and a study questionnaire. ImmuneRACE Cohort 3 recovered participants were defined by two consecutive negative NP/OP PCR tests, healthcare professional clearance, or symptom resolution. Mobile phlebotomists in the prospective study collected whole blood, serum and a nasopharyngeal or oropharyngeal swab from every participant. Additional blood draws and questionnaires over a roughly two-month period could optionally be provided by prospective study participants. Before DNA extraction, blood samples from the prospective study were shipped at room temperature or frozen.

Sequenced material: PBMCs or T cells enriched from blood (not recorded which). The receptor chain draws on TRBV27 and TRBJ1-1, with a tentative D gene TRBD1 over 5 matching bases. The TCR originated in an older woman who had recovered from COVID-19. The nucleotide sequence is given as TGTGCCAGCAGTTTATCCGCCGCGGGGGGAGGGACTGAAGCTTTCTTT. Translated, it reads CASSLSAAGGGTEAFF.